A single sample gave rise to the 8 T cell receptor beta chains below, sequenced in a study of blood T cell repertoires in COVID-19 (TCRdb year 2020). Receptors were amplified or captured by the immunoSEQ multiplex PCR assay. Not all clones reach the TCRdb copy of this immuneACCESS table, which keeps in-frame sequences only. Checked studies attribute under half of the gap to unresolved V genes and leave the rest unexplained. Within this sample are roughly 250,000 clones, with 88% of them counted one time only. The top ten constitute roughly 4% of the sample. Input material: peripheral blood. The source of these receptors is a man aged 60-69 years who had recovered from COVID-19.

This clone has only a few counts. The chain carries TRBV29-1 and TRBJ2-7; D may be TRBD1 (6 bases). Per the germline V gene, CDR1 is SQVTM and CDR2 is ANQGSEA. The CDR3 has 12 residues. Trimming removed 7 bases from V and 2 bases from J, with 12 bases in between. The CDR3: CSALTGPYEQYF. The CDR3, as DNA: TGCAGCGCCCTGACAGGACCCTACGAGCAGTACTTC.

Only one count was recorded for this clone. The chain combines TRBV7-2 with TRBJ1-4, with 7 nucleotides matching TRBD1. The ends lost 5 bases at V and 0 bases at J; junction bases unmatched: 9. CDR1 SGHTA and CDR2 FQGNSA come from the germline V gene. The CDR3 is 17 residues long. The DNA of the CDR3 is TGTGCCAGCAGCCCACGAGGGACAGAAGCAACTAATGAAAAACTGTTTTTT. It translates to CASSPRGTEATNEKLFF. Complete variable domain (other parts from reference TRBV7-2 and TRBJ1-4): GAGVSQSPSNKVTEKGKDVELRCDPISGHTALYWYRQSLGQGLEFLIYFQGNSAPDKSGLPSDRFSAERTGGSVSTLTIQRTQQEDSAVYLCASSPRGTEATNEKLFFGSGTQLSVL.

The V and J genes are TRBV7-6 and TRBJ2-4, with 9 bases fitting TRBD1. CDR1 is SGHVS, CDR2 FNYEAQ, per germline. The ends lost 5 bases at V and 0 bases at J; junction bases unmatched: 14. This CDR3 is built from 19 residues. CDR3 in amino acids: CASSLRDRVDLLAKNIQYF. The CDR3 coding sequence is TGTGCCAGCAGCCTCCGGGACAGGGTTGATCTACTAGCCAAAAACATTCAGTACTTC.

The CDR3 reads CASSPGRGTGIREKLFF. DNA of the CDR3: TGTGCCAGCAGCCCCGGACGAGGGACAGGGATAAGGGAAAAACTGTTTTTT. The chain has TRBV13 and TRBJ1-4; 9 bases match TRBD1. The CDR3 has 17 residues. The trim removed 5 bases at V and 8 bases at J, leaving 15 bases unmatched. Germline CDR1 PRHDT, CDR2 FYEKMQ (reference sequence).

V and J are TRBV6-1 and TRBJ2-1; D unresolved. Germline V gene sequence: CDR1 MNHNS, CDR2 SASEGT. The CDR3 extends over 13 amino acids. V dropped 3 bases and J dropped 3 bases, with 6 bases sitting between them. CDR3 nucleotide sequence: TGTGCCAGCAGTGAGATACACTACAATGAGCAGTTCTTC. Encoded protein: CASSEIHYNEQFF.

The chain combines TRBV5-5 with TRBJ2-7, with 8 positions matching TRBD1. V trimming: 0 bases; J trimming: 6 bases; junction bases outside the gene matches: 5. CDR1 is SGHKS, CDR2 YYEKEE, per germline (reference sequence). The CDR3 has 14 amino acids. CDR3 protein: CASSLGRGPFEQYF. The CDR3 nucleotides are TGTGCCAGCAGCTTGGGCAGGGGGCCATTCGAGCAGTACTTC.

This clone was seen a single time. This sample includes further DNA sequences coding for the same CDR3. This sequence joins TRBV4-2 and TRBJ2-7, with D possibly matching TRBD2 (5 bases). Germline V gene data show CDR1 as LGHNA and CDR2 as YNFKEQ. V shed 4 bases and J shed 3 bases, with 10 bases lying between them. The CDR3 totals 13 residues. CDR3 nucleotides: TGTGCCAGCAGCCCTGATCGGGGCTACGAGCAGTACTTC. Translating gives CASSPDRGYEQYF.

This chain links TRBV20-1 with TRBJ2-5; 13 nucleotides line up with TRBD2. CDR1 is DFQATT, CDR2 SNEGSKA, per germline (reference sequence). The CDR3 is 16 residues long. V was pared by 3 bases and J by 4 bases, with 8 bases of the junction left unmatched. CDR3 nucleotides: TGCAGTGCTAGTACTAGCGGGGGGGCAAAACGAGAGACCCAGTACTTC. Residues: CSASTSGGAKRETQYF.